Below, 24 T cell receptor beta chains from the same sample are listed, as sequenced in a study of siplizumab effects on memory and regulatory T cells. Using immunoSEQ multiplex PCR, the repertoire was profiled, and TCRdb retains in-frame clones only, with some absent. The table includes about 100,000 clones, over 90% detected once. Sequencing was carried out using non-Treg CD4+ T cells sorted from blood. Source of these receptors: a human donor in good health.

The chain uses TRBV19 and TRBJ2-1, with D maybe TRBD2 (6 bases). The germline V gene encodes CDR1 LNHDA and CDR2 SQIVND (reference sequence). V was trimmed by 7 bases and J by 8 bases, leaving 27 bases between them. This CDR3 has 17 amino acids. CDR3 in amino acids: CASKTSDGRRGRDEQFF. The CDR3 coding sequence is TGTGCCAGTAAAACCTCGGACGGACGGCGGGGTAGAGATGAGCAGTTCTTC.

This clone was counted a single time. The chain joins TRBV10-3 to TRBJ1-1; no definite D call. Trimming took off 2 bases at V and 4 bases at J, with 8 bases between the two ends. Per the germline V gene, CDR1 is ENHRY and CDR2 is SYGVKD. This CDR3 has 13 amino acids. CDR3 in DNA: TGTGCCATCAGTGAGGGGGTCTTCACTGAAGCTTTCTTT. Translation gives CAISEGVFTEAFF.

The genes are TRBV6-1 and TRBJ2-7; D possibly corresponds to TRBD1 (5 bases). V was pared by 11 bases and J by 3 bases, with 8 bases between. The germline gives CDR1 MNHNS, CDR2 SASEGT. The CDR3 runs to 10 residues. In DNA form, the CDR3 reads TGTGCCGTCCAGGGCTACGAGCAGTACTTC. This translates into CAVQGYEQYF.

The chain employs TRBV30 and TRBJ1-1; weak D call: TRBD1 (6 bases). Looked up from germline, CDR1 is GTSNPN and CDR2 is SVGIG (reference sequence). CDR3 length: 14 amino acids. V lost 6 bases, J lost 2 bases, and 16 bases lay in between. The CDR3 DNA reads TGTGCCTGCCAAGGAGGACAGAGAAACACTGAAGCTTTCTTT. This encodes CACQGGQRNTEAFF.

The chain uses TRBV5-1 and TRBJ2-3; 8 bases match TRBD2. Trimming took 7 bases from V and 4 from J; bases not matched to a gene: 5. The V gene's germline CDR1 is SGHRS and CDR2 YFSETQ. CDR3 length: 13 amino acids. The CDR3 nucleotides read TGCGCCAGCGCCCGGGAGGGTCCAGATACGCAGTATTTT. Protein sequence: CASAREGPDTQYF.

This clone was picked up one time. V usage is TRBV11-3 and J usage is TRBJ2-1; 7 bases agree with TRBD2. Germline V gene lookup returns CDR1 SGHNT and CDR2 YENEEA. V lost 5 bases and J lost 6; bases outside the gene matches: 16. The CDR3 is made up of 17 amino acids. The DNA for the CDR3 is TGTGCCAGCAGCCCACCCGCGGGTAGCGGGTACAGCAATGAGCAGTTCTTC. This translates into CASSPPAGSGYSNEQFF. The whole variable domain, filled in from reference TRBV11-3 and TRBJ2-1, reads EAGVVQSPRYKIIEKKQPVAFWCNPISGHNTLYWYLQNLGQGPELLIRYENEEAVDDSQLPKDRFSAERLKGVDSTLKIQPAELGDSAVYLCASSPPAGSGYSNEQFFGPGTRLTVL.

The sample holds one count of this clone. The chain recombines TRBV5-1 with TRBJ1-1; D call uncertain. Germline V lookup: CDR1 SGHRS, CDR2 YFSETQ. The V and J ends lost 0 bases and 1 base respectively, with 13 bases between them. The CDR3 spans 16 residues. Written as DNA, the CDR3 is TGCGCCAGCAGCTTGGGAGCCCGAGGCGGGAACACTGAAGCTTTCTTT. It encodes CASSLGARGGNTEAFF.

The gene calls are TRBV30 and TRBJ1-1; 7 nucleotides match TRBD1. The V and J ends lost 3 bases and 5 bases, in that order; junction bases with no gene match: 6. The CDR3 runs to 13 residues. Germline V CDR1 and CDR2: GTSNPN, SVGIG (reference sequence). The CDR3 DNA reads TGTGCCTGGAGCGGTACAGGGGTTACTGAAGCTTTCTTT. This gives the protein CAWSGTGVTEAFF.

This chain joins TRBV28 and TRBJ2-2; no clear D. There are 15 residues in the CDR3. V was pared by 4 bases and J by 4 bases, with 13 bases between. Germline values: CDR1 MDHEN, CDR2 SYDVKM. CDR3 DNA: TGTGCCAGCAGTTACGAGGAAGGAGCCACCGGGGAGCTGTTTTTT. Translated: CASSYEEGATGELFF.

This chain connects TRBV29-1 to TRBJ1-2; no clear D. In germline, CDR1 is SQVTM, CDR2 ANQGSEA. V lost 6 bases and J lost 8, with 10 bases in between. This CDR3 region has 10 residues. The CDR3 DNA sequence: TGCAGCGTCGGATCGTCAGGCTACACCTTC. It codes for CSVGSSGYTF. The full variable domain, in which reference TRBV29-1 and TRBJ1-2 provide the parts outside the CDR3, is SAVISQKPSRDICQRGTSLTIQCQVDSQVTMMFWYRQQPGQSLTLIATANQGSEATYESGFVIDKFPISRPNLTFSTLTVSNMSPEDSSIYLCSVGSSGYTFGSGTRLTVV.

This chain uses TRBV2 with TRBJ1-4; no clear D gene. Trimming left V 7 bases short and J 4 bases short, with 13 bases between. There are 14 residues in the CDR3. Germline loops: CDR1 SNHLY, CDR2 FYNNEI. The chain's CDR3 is CASNMGGYNEKLFF. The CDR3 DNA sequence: TGTGCCAGCAACATGGGCGGATATAATGAAAAACTGTTTTTT.

The DNA of the CDR3 is TGTGCCAGTAATTCTTTTCGGCTAGCGGAAGCGAGCTCCTACAATGAGCAGTTCTTC. It translates to CASNSFRLAEASSYNEQFF. The rearrangement uses TRBV19 and TRBJ2-1; 7 bases align to TRBD2. Germline CDR1 LNHDA, CDR2 SQIVND (reference sequence). The CDR3 totals 19 residues. V gave up 7 bases and J gave up 0 bases; unmatched junction bases: 18.

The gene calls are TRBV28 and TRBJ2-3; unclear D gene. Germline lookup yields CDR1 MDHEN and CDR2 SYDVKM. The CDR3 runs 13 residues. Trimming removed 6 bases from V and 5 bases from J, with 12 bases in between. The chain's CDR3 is CASRHPRRDTQYF. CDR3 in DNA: TGTGCCAGCAGACATCCCCGTCGAGATACGCAGTATTTT.

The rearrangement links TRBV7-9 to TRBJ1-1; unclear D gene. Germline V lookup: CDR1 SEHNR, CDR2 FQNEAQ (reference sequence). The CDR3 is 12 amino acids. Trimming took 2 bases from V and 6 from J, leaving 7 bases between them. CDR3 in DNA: TGTGCCAGCAGCTTAATCTTAGCTGAAGCTTTCTTT. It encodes CASSLILAEAFF.

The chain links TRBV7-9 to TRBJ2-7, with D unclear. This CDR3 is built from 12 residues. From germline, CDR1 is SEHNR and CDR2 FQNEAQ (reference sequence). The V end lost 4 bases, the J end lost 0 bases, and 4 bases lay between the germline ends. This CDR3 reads CASSWSSYEQYF. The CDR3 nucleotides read TGTGCCAGCAGCTGGAGCTCCTACGAGCAGTACTTC.

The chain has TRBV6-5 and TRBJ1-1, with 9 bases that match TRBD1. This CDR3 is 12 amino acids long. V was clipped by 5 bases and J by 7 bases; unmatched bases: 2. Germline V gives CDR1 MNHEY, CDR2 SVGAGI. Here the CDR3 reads CASSKGQGEAFF. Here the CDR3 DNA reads TGTGCCAGCAGTAAGGGACAGGGTGAAGCTTTCTTT.

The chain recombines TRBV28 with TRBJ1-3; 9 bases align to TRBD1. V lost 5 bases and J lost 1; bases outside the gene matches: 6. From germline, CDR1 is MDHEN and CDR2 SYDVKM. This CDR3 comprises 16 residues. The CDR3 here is CASSVTGQGSGNTIYF. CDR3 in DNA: TGTGCCAGCAGTGTGACGGGACAGGGTTCTGGAAACACCATATATTTT.

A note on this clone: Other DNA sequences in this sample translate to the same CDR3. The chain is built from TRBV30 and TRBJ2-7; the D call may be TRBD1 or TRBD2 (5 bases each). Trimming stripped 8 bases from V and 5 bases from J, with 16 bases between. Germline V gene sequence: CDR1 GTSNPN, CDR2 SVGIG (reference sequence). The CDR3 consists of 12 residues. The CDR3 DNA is TGTGCCCAAAAGACGGGGCCCCACGAGCAGTACTTC. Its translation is CAQKTGPHEQYF.

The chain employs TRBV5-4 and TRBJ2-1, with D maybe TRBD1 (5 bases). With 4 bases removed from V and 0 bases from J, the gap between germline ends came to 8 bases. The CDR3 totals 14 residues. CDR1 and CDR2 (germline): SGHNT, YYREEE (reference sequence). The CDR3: CASSSRGSYNEQFF. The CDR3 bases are TGTGCCAGCAGCAGTAGGGGCTCCTACAATGAGCAGTTCTTC.

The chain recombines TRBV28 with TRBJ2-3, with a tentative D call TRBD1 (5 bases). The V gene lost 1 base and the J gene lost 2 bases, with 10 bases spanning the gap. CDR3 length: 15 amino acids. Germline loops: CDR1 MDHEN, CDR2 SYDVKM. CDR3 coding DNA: TGTGCCAGCAGTTTATCTCGGACATTCACAGATACGCAGTATTTT. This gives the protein CASSLSRTFTDTQYF.

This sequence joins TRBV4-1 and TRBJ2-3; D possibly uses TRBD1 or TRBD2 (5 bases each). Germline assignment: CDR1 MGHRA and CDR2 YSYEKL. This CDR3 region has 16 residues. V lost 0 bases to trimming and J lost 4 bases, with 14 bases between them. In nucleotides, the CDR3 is TGCGCCAGCAGCCAAGATGGGGCAGGAGGAGCAGATACGCAGTATTTT. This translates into CASSQDGAGGADTQYF.

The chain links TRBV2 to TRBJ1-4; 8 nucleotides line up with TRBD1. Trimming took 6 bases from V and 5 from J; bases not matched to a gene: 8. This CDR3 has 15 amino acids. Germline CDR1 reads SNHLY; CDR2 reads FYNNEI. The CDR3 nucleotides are TGTGCCAGCAGGCACGGGACAGGCTTAAATGAAAAACTGTTTTTT. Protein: CASRHGTGLNEKLFF.

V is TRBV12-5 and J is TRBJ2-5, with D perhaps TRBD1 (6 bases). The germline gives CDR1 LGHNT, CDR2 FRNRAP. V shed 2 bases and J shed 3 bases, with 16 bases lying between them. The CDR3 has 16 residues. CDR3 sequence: CASGLIGLGAKETQYF. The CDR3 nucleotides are TGTGCTAGTGGTTTGATAGGCCTGGGGGCCAAAGAGACCCAGTACTTC.

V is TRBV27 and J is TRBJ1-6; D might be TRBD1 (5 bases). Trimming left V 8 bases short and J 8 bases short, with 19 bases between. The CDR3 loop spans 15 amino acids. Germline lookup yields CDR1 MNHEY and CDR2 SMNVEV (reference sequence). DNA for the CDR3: TGTGCCAGCTCAAGGGACGGATTCCCAGATTCACCCCTCCACTTT. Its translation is CASSRDGFPDSPLHF.